This TCR beta chain was sequenced for a study of identifying expanded T cells in peripheral blood (dated by TCRdb to about 2019). Study-wide context: Separate aliquots of the same genomic DNA pool were sequenced to produce technical replicates, and four replicates were compared in pairs.

On this clone itself: Which antigen it targets is not known. Base qualities were left out, and no much larger clone turns up one base away.

TCRbeta CDR3 regions were profiled by bias-controlled multiplex PCR amplification of genomic DNA with the immunoSEQ Assay. The paper's processing steps were these. The absolute abundance of each unique TCRbeta CDR3 region was quantified after sequences were collapsed and filtered. Two models were used to test differential abundance: a binomial model (Fisher-equivalent) and a beta-binomial model that adds time-dependent variance fitted from healthy donors. Clones with fewer than 5 combined templates were removed, and differential abundance was called for clones with a Benjamini-Hochberg FDR below 0.01. Beta-binomial variance was modeled as a function of total template count across the two samples using the form v = (b*log(k)+a)^2. Here the immuneACCESS table is served through TCRdb, limited to in-frame sequences with V and J called. Missing clones are a known gap in these copies; in checked studies unresolved V genes cover under half, and the rest lacks a known reason. That table furnishes V, J and clone size, whereas the DNA furnished D and trimming. This sample gives 85,000 to 90,000 clones in total; more than 75% of them show up just once. The ten biggest clones cover 5.6% of the sample.

General findings and caveats noted by the study authors: The authors expected that biological variance in healthy repertoires might rise further over much longer intervals, such as months to years. Variance in clone template counts between approximately 2-week samples significantly increased with total template count across all healthy donors. Across all healthy-donor time intervals, the beta-binomial model significantly cut both the number of clones called differentially abundant and the false-positive rate. Between technical replicates the binomial model flagged about 1.2 differentially abundant clones, whereas over around 2 weeks the binomial model flagged about 15 and over roughly 4 weeks approximately 18.

No immune events, such as infections, were documented for the healthy donors during the collection period. To calibrate time-dependent variance in a beta-binomial model of T-cell clone differential abundance, blood repertoires from healthy donors were used as a training cohort. There were roughly 10 healthy donors in the training cohort, of whom 3 were female and 7 were male. The donors were between roughly 29 and 70 years old, with an average age of approximately 47 years. Whole blood from each healthy donor was obtained from a commercial supplier and was collected at three time points roughly 13 days apart. For immunosequencing, genomic DNA was extracted from whole blood that had not been sorted. This sequence originates from a person between 18 and 75 years old in good health. Sequenced material: blood.

The CDR3 region reads CASSYKWGTNTGELFF. The DNA reads TGTGCCAGCAGTTATAAGTGGGGCACGAACACCGGGGAGCTGTTTTTT. Recombination joined TRBV6-5 with TRBJ2-2; the D region possibly corresponds to TRBD1 (5 bases align). The CDR3 runs 16 residues from the cysteine to the phenylalanine. Only the CDR3 region is kept as DNA, spanning 48 bases read in frame from base 1. At the junction V is shortened by 3 bases and J by 0 bases, with 11 bases in between. The germline V gene provides CDR1 MNHEY and CDR2 SVGAGI.